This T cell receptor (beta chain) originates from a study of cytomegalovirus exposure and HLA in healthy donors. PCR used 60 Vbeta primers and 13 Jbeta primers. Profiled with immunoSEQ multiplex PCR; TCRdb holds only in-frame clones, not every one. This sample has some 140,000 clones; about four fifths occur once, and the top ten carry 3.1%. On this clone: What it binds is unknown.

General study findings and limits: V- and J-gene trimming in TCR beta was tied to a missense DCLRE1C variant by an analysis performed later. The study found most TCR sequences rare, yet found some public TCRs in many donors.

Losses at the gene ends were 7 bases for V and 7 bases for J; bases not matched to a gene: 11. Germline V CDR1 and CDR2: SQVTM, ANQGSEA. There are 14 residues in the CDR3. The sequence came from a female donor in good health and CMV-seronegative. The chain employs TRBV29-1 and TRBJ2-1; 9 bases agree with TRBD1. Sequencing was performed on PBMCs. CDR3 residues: CSAQGAGKLNEQFF. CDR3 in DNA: TGCAGCGCACAGGGGGCGGGGAAATTAAATGAGCAGTTCTTC.